This TCR beta chain was profiled in a study of Graves' ophthalmopathy and Graves' hyperthyroidism. Whole-study findings and limits: Blood samples also showed most expanded thyroid clonotypes exceeding 0.001 frequency.

Germline V gene lookup returns CDR1 SGHRS and CDR2 YFSETQ. The CDR3 contains 14 residues. Trimming pared 0 bases from V and 5 bases from J, leaving 11 bases between. Other autoimmune diseases, uncontrolled infections, pregnancy and lactation each led to patient exclusion. This clonotype appeared many times. Its specificity is not known. Researchers took RNA transcripts and amplified TCR beta CDR3 regions from them. First-round RT-PCR used HTBI primers; second-round multiplex PCR followed. TCRdb passed the multiplex PCR reads through MiXCR, listing each CDR3 protein once. The data show 360,000 or so distinct CDR3 sequences, with roughly 18% seen just once and 1.6% held by the top ten.

Sequenced material: peripheral blood. The TCR sequence derives from a woman aged 18 to 35 with Graves' ophthalmopathy. The chain couples TRBV5-1 to TRBJ1-1; D is undetermined. CDR3 DNA: TGCGCCAGCAGCTTGGCCACTATGGATACTGAAGCTTTCTTT. Residues: CASSLATMDTEAFF.